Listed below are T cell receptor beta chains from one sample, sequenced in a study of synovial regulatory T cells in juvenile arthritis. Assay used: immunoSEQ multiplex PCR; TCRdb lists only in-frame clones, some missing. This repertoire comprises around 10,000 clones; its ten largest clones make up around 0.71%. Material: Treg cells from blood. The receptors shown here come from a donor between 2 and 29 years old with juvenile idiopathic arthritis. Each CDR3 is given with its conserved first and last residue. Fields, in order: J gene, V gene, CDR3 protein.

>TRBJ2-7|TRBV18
CASSPGTGGYEQYF
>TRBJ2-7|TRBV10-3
CAISETEGDGEQYF
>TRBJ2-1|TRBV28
CASSTSLLARHYNEQFF
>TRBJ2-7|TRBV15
CATSRAGRDYPSGQYF
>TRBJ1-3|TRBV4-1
CASSQDQGEATGNTIYF
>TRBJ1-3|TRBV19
CASSEDSGNTIYF
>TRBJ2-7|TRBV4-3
CASSQEWWGPSYEQYF
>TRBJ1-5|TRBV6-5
CASSDPDQPQHF
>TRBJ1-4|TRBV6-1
CASKSSVNEKLFF
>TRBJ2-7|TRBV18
CASSPRQGSNAEQYF
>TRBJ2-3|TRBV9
CASSLTGSDTQYF
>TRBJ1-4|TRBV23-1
CASSQSVAGRHMKLRLF
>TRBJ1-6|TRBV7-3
CASSLHALHYNSPLHF
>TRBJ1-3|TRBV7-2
CASSLGPGNTIYF
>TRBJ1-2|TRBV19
CASSRTHRDRSYGYTF
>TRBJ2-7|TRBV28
CASSFRLREQYF
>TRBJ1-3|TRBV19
CASRPLDRFSGNTIYF
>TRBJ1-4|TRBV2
CASTGQGYEKLFF
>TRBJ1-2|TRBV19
CASSTQSPGLGLYGYTF
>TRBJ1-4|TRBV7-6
CASSEGGEKLFF
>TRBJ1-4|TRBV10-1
CASSDSLDTEEKLFF
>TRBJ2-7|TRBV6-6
CASVGTSSSYEQYF
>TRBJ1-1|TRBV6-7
CASSYSPRMGSPEAFF
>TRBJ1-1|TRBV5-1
CASSLGGIVMNTEAFF
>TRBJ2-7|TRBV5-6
CASSSAPVYEQYF